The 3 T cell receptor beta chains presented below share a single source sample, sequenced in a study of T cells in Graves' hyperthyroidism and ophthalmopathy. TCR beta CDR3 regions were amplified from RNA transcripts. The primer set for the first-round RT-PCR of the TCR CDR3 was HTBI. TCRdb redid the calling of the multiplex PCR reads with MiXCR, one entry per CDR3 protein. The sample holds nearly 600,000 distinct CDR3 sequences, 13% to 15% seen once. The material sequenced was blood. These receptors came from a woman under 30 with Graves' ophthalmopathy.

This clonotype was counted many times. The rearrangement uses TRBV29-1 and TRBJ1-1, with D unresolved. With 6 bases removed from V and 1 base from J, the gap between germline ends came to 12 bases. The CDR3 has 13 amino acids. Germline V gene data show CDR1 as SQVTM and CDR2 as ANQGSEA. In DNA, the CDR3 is TGCAGCGTGATATTCGAATCGAACACTGAAGCTTTCTTT. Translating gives CSVIFESNTEAFF.

CDR3 bases: TGTGCCAGTAGTGACCACGGCCTCTCCTACGAGCAGTACTTC. This gives the protein CASSDHGLSYEQYF. The J gene is TRBJ2-7, the V gene TRBV19; the D is unclear. The V end was cut by 5 bases, the J end by 0 bases, with 11 bases between. CDR3 length: 14 residues. Germline values: CDR1 LNHDA, CDR2 SQIVND (reference sequence).

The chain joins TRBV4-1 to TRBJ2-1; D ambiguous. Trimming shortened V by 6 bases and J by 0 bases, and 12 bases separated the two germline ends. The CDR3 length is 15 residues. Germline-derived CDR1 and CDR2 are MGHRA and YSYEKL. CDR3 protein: CASRPHINSYNEQFF. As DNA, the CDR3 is TGCGCCAGCAGACCCCACATTAACTCCTACAATGAGCAGTTCTTC.